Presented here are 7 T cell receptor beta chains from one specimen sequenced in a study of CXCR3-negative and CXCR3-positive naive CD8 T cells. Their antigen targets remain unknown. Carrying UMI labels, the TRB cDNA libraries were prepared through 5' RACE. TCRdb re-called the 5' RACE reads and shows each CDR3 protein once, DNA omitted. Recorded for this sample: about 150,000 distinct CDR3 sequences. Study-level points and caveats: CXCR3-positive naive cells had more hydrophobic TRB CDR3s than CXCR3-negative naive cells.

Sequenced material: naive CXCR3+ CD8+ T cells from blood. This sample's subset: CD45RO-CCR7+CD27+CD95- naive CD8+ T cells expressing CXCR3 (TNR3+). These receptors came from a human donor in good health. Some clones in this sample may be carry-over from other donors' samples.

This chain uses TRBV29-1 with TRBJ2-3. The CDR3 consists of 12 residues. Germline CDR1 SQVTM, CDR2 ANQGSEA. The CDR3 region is CSVEDLVGTQYF.

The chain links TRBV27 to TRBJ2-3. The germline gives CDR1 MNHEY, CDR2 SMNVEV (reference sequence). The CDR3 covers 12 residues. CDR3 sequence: CASSLSGDTQYF.

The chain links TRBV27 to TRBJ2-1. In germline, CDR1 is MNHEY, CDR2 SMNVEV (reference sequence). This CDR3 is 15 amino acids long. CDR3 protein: CASSLTQTGYNEQFF.

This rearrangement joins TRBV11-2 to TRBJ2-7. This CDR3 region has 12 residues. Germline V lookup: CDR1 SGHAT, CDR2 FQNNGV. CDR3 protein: CASSRLDEKQYF.

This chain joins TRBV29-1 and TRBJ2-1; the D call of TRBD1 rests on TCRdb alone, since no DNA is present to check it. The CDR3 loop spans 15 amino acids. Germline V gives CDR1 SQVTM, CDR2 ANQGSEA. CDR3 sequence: CSVEKIGGGSIEQFF.

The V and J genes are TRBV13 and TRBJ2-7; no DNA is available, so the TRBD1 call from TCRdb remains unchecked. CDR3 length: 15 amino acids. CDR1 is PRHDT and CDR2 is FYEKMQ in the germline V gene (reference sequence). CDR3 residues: CASSLGGQSSYEQYF.

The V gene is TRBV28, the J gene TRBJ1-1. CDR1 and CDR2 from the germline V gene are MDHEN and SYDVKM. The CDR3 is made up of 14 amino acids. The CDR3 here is CASRIQLWNTEAFF. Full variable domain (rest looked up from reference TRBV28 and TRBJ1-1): DVKVTQSSRYLVKRTGEKVFLECVQDMDHENMFWYRQDPGLGLRLIYFSYDVKMKEKGDIPEGYSVSREKKERFSLILESASTNQTSMYLCASRIQLWNTEAFFGQGTRLTVV.